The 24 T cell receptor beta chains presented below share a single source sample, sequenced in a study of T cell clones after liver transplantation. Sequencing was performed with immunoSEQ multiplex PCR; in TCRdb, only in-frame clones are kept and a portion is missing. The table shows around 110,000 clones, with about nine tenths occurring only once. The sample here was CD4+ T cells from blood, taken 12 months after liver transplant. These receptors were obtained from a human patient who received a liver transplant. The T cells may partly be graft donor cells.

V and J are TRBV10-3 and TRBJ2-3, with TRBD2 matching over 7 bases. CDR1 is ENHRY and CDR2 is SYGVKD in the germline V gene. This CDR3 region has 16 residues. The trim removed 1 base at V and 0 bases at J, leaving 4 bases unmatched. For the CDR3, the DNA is TGTGCCATCAGTGAGTGGAGTAGCGGGAGCACAGATACGCAGTATTTT. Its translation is CAISEWSSGSTDTQYF.

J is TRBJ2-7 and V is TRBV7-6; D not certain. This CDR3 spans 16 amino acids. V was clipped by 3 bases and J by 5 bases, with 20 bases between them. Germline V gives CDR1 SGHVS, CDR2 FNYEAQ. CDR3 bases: TGTGCCAGCAGCTTGGAACCGGGCCTTGACTTTGACGAGCAGTACTTC. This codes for CASSLEPGLDFDEQYF.

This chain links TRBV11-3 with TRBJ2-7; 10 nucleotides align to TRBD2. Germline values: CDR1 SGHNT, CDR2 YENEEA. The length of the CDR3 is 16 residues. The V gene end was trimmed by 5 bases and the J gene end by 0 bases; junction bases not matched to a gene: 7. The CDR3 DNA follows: TGTGCCAGCAGCCCGTGGGCTAGCGGGAGCTCCTACGAGCAGTACTTC. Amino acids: CASSPWASGSSYEQYF.

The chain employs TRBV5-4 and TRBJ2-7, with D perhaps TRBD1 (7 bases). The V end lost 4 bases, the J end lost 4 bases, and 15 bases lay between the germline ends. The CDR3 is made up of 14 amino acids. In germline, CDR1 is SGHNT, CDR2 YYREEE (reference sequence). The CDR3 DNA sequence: TGTGCCAGCAGCCCAAACCAGGGGGGATACGAGCAGTACTTC. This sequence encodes CASSPNQGGYEQYF. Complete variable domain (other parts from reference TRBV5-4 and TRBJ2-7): ETGVTQSPTHLIKTRGQQVTLRCSSQSGHNTVSWYQQALGQGPQFIFQYYREEENGRGNFPPRFSGLQFPNYSSELNVNALELDDSALYLCASSPNQGGYEQYFGPGTRLTVT.

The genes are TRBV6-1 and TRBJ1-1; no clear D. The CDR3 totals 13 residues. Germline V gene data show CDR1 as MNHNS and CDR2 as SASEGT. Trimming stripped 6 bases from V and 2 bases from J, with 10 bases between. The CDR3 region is CASSPFRNTEAFF. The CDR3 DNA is TGTGCCAGCAGCCCCTTCAGAAACACTGAAGCTTTCTTT.

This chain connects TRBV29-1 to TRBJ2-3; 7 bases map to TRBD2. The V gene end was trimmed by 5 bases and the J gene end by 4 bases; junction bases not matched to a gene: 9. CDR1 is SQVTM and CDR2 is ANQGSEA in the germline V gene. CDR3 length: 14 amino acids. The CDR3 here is CSVPQSGGSDTQYF. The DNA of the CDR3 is TGCAGCGTTCCTCAGTCGGGGGGTTCAGATACGCAGTATTTT.

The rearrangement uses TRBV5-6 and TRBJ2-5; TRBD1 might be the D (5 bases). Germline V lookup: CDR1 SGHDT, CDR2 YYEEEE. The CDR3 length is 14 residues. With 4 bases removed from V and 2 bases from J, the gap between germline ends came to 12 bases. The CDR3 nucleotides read TGTGCCAGCAGCCCATTCAGGGTTCAAGAGACCCAGTACTTC. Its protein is CASSPFRVQETQYF.

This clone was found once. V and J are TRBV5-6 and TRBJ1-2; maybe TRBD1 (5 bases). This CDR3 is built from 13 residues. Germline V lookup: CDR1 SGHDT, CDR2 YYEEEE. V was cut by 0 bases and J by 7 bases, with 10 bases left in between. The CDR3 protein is CASSLAEGAGYTF. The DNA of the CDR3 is TGTGCCAGCAGCTTGGCCGAAGGGGCTGGCTACACCTTC. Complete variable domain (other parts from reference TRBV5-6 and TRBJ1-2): DAGVTQSPTHLIKTRGQQVTLRCSPKSGHDTVSWYQQALGQGPQFIFQYYEEEERQRGNFPDRFSGHQFPNYSSELNVNALLLGDSALYLCASSLAEGAGYTFGSGTRLTVV.

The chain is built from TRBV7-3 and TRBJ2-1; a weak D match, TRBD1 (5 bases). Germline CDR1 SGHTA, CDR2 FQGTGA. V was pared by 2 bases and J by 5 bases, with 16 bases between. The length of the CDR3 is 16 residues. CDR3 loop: CASSLWPRAIDNEQFF. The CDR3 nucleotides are TGTGCCAGCAGCTTATGGCCCAGGGCCATTGACAATGAGCAGTTCTTC.

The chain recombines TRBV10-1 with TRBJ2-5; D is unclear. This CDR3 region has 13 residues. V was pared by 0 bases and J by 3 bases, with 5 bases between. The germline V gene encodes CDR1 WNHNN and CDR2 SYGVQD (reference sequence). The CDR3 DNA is TGCGCCAGCAGTGAGTCAACAGAAGAGACCCAGTACTTC. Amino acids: CASSESTEETQYF.

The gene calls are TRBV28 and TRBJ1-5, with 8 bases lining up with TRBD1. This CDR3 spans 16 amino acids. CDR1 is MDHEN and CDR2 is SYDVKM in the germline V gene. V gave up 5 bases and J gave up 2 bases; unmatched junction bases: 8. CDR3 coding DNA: TGTGCCAGCAGTCATCGCCTGACAGGGGGCAATCAGCCCCAGCATTTT. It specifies CASSHRLTGGNQPQHF.

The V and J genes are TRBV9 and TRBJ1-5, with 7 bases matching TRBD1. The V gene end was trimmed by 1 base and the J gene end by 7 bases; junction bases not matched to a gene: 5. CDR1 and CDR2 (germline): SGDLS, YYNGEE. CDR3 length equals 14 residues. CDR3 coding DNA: TGTGCCAGCAGCGTAACAGGGGATTACCAGCCCCAGCATTTT. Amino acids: CASSVTGDYQPQHF.

The CDR3: CASSTGQVYTGELFF. The CDR3, as DNA: TGTGCCAGCTCAACGGGACAGGTCTACACCGGGGAGCTGTTTTTT. The chain employs TRBV18 and TRBJ2-2; 8 bases are shared with TRBD1. The CDR3 spans 15 residues. V lost 5 bases and J lost 3; bases outside the gene matches: 5. CDR1 and CDR2 (germline): KGHSH, LQKENI.

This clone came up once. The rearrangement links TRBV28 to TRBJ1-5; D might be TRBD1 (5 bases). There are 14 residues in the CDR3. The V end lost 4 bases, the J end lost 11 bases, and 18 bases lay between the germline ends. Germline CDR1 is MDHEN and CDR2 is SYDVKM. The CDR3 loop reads CASSSRVLQGAQHF. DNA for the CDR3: TGTGCCAGCAGTTCCCGGGTCCTACAAGGGGCCCAGCATTTT.

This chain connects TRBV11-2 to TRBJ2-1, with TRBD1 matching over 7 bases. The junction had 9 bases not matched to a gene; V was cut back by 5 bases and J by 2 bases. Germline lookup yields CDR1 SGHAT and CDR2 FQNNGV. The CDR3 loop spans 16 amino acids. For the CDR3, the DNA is TGTGCCAGCAGCAGACAGGGATCTCCCGCCTACAATGAGCAGTTCTTC. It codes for CASSRQGSPAYNEQFF.

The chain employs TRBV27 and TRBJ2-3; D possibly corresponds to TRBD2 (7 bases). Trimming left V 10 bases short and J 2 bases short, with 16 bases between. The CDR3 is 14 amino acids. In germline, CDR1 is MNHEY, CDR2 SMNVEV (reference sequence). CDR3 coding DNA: TGTGCCACCGGTGGGGGGGCCGCCACAGATACGCAGTATTTT. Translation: CATGGGAATDTQYF.

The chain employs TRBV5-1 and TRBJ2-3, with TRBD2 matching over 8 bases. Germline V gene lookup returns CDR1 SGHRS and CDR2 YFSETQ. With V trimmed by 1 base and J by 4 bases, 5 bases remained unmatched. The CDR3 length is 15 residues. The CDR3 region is CASSLWSGSADTQYF. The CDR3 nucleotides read TGCGCCAGCAGCTTGTGGAGCGGGAGCGCAGATACGCAGTATTTT.

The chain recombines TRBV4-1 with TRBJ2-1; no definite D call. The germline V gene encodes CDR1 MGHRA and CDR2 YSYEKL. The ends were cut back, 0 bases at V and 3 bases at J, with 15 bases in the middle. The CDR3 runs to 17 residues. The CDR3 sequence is CASSQDPGGYNYNEQFF. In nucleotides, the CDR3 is TGCGCCAGCAGCCAAGATCCAGGCGGATATAACTACAATGAGCAGTTCTTC.

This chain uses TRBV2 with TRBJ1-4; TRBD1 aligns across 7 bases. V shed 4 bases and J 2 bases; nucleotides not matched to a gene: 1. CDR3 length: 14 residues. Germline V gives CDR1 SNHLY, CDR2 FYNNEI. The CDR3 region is CASSVQGTNEKLFF. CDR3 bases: TGTGCCAGCAGTGTACAGGGGACTAATGAAAAACTGTTTTTT.

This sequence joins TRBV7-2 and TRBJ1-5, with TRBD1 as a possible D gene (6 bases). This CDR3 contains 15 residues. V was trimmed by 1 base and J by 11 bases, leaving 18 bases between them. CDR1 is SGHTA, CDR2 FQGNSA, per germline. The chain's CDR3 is CASSLVQGTYSAQHF. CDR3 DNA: TGTGCCAGCAGCTTAGTACAGGGTACTTACTCGGCCCAGCATTTT.

In DNA, the CDR3 is TGCGCCAGCAGCCTTTCTGGAGTCAACACTGGAAACACCATATATTTT. This gives the protein CASSLSGVNTGNTIYF. This chain joins TRBV5-1 and TRBJ1-3; D uncertain. V lost 4 bases, J lost 2 bases, and 16 bases lay in between. The germline V gene has CDR1 SGHRS and CDR2 YFSETQ. The CDR3 extends over 16 amino acids.

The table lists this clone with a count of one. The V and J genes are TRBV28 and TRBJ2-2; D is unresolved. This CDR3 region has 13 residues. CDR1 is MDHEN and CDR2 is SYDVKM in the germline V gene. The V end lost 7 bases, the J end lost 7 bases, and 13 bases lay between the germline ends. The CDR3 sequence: CASTPTLNGELFF. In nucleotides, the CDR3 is TGTGCCAGCACCCCCACTCTTAACGGGGAGCTGTTTTTT.

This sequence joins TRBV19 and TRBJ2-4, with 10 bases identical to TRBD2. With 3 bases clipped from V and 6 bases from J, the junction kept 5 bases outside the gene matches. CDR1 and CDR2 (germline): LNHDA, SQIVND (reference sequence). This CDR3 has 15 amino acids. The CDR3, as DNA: TGTGCCAGTAGTATCTGGACTAGCGGAAGAAACATTCAGTACTTC. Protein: CASSIWTSGRNIQYF.

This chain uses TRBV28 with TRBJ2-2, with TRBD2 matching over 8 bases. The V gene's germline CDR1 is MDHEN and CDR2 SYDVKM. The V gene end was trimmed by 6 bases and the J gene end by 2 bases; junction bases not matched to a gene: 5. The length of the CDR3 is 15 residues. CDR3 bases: TGTGCCAGCAGGCCCGGGACTAGAAACACCGGGGAGCTGTTTTTT. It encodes CASRPGTRNTGELFF.